This T cell receptor beta chain was captured in a study of post-analysis software for immune sequencing data. General study results and limits: Samples from a shared batch, those prepared together, strongly co-clustered by F measure. Higher frequency in patients than in controls was seen for 5 or 6 TRBV segments, with TRBV5-6, TRBV5-1 and TRBV20-1 among them.

With 6 bases clipped from V and 2 bases from J, the junction kept 7 bases outside the gene matches. CDR1 is MNHNS and CDR2 is SASEGT in the germline V gene. This CDR3 is built from 15 residues. A word on this clonotype: The antigen is not known.

Prepared TCR beta cDNA libraries contained unique molecular identifiers. TCRdb reprocessed the PCR reads with MiXCR, giving one entry per CDR3 protein. The table records some 500,000 distinct CDR3 sequences, nearly 45% of them present only once. V gene TRBV6-1 combines with J gene TRBJ2-3, with 8 bases identical to TRBD1. The receptor comes from a girl aged 5-17 years with multiple sclerosis. Sequencing input: blood. The chain's CDR3 is CASRTGTGTTDTQYF. The CDR3 nucleotides read TGTGCCAGCAGAACCGGGACAGGAACCACAGATACGCAGTATTTT.